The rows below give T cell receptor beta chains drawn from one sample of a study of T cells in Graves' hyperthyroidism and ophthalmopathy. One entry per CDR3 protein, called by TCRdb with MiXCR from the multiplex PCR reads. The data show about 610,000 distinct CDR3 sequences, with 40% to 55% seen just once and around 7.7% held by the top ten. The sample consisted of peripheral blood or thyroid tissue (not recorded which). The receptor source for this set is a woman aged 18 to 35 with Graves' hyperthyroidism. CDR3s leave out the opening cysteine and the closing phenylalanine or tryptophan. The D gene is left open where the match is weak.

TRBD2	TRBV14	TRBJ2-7	ASSLLATYEQY
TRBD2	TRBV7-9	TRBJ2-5	ASSPYRLAGGETQY
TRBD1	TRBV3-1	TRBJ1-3	ASSPQGWSGNTIY
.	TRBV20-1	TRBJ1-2	SLAETTQGYT
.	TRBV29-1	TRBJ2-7	SVGDIGAYGQY
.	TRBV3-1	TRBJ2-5	ASSQTAQETQY
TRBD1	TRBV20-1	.	SPRDRGANEQF
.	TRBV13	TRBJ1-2	ASSVGARYGYT
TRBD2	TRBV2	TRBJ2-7	ASNRGSGSSYEQY
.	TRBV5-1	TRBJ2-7	ASSAGHTYEQY
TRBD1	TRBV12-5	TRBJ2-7	ASGRQGALEQY
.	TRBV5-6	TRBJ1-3	ASSLNGEISGNTIY
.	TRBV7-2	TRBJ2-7	ASSNRGPGDYEQY
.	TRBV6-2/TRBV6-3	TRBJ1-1	ASSYAETWSTEAF
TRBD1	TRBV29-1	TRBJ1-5	SVLRDRGETQH
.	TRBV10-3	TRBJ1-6	AISATRGRNNSPLH
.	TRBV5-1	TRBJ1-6	ASSLERASSHNPPLH
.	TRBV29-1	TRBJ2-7	SVDSYEQY
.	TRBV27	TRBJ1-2	ASSSAPGDYGYT
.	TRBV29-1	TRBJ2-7	SARNREPYEQY
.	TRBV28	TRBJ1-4	ASSLWGSTVQLF
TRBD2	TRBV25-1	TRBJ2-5	ASSLARTSGGGETQY
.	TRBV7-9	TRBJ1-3	ASSLETAGNTIY
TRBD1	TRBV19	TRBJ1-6	ASRFITGDNSPLH
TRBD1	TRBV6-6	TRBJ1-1	ASRPPGQKNTEAF
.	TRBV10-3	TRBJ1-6	AISESNTDSPLH
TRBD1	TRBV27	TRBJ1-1	ASRLGQHTEAF
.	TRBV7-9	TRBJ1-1	ASRLTGNGNTEAF
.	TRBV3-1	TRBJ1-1	ASSQRPGNVDTEAF
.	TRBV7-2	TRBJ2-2	ASSPYQQIGELF
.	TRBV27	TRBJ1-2	ASGYSMSYGYT
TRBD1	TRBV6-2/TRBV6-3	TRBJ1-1	ASSPLRDSATTEAF
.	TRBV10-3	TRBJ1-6	AISHRESYNSPLH
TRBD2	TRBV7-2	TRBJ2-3	ASSLSSRGGFDTQY
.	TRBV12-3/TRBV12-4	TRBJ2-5	ASSLVGYTGETQY
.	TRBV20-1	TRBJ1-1	SARDEGQLNTEAF
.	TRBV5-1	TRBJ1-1	ASSRGAGLNTEAF
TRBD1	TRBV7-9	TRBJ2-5	ASSSRTGGEETQY
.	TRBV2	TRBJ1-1	ASSESPRRSNTEAF
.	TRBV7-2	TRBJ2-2	AKLLNTGELF
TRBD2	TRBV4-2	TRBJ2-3	ASSQPGLAGSTDTQY
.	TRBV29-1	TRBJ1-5	SGGQVGPQH
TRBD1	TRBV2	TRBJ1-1	ASLGQGRNTEAF
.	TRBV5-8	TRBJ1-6	ASSLRGASYNSPLH
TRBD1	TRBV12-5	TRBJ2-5	ASGLVPGQGKETQY
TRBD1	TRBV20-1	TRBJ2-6	SAKEAGQGYTGANVLT
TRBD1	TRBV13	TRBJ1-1	ASSLETGGNTEAF
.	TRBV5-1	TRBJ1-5	ASSGPTSGRSEH
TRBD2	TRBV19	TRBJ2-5	ASQREWGETQY
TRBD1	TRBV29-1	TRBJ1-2	SQDRGTGYGYT
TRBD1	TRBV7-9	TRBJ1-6	ASGTGVSPLH
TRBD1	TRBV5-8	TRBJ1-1	ASSAGQENTEAF
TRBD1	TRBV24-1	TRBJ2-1	ATRETGTGSNNEQF
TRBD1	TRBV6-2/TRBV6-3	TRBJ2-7	ASSSLTGSYEQY